Shown below are 23 T cell receptor beta chains from a single sample sequenced in a study of shared clonotypes between healthy human individuals. CD45RO-negative CD8 cells positively selected for CCR7 made up the naive population, which excluded terminally differentiated effector memory CD45RA+ cells. Sequencing was performed with immunoSEQ multiplex PCR; in TCRdb, only in-frame clones are kept and a portion is missing. The sample shows 1.5 million to 2.5 million clones, about 94% of them seen only once. Sequencing was performed on naive CD8+ T cells sorted from blood. The source is a young man in good health.

The rearrangement joins TRBV18 to TRBJ2-1, with D hard to call. Between the trimmed V and J ends, which lost 6 bases and 5 bases, there was a span of 8 bases. Germline-derived CDR1 and CDR2 are KGHSH and LQKENI. This CDR3 has 12 residues. CDR3 in DNA: TGTGCCAGCTCCCTAACTGACAATGAGCAGTTCTTC. This translates into CASSLTDNEQFF.

The CDR3 protein is CASSLGGQHNEQFF. CDR3 DNA sequence: TGTGCCAGCAGCTTAGGGGGACAGCACAATGAGCAGTTCTTC. The rearrangement joins TRBV7-8 to TRBJ2-1, with 7 bases identical to TRBD1. The germline gives CDR1 SGHVS, CDR2 FQNEAQ. The junction had 2 bases not matched to a gene; V was cut back by 1 base and J by 5 bases. The CDR3 extends over 14 amino acids.

This chain connects TRBV6-1 to TRBJ2-7; the match to TRBD2 covers 11 bases. Trimming cost V 1 base and J 3 bases; bases outside gene matches: 2. Germline CDR1 is MNHNS and CDR2 is SASEGT. The CDR3 runs to 15 residues. For the CDR3, the DNA is TGTGCCAGCAGTGAAGATAGCGGGGGGGGCTACGAGCAGTACTTC. It codes for CASSEDSGGGYEQYF.

The chain uses TRBV7-9 and TRBJ2-1, with D perhaps given as TRBD1 or TRBD2 (6 bases each). There are 15 residues in the CDR3. V was cut by 5 bases and J by 8 bases, with 19 bases left in between. Germline assignment: CDR1 SEHNR and CDR2 FQNEAQ (reference sequence). The DNA of the CDR3 is TGTGCCAGCAGCGCCCCGAGGGGGGCGCTGGATGAGCAGTTCTTC. Translated, it gives CASSAPRGALDEQFF.

The chain has TRBV11-2 and TRBJ1-2, with D perhaps matching TRBD1 (5 bases). The CDR3 is made up of 16 amino acids. V was trimmed by 0 bases and J by 5 bases, leaving 16 bases between them. Germline V gene sequence: CDR1 SGHAT, CDR2 FQNNGV. The chain's CDR3 is CASSLDPGAGMYGYTF. In nucleotides, the CDR3 is TGTGCCAGCAGCTTAGACCCAGGAGCAGGGATGTATGGCTACACCTTC. The entire variable domain, with the rest obtained from reference TRBV11-2 and TRBJ1-2, is as follows: EAGVAQSPRYKIIEKRQSVAFWCNPISGHATLYWYQQILGQGPKLLIQFQNNGVVDDSQLPKDRFSAERLKGVDSTLKIQPAKLEDSAVYLCASSLDPGAGMYGYTFGSGTRLTVV.

V is TRBV13 and J is TRBJ1-4, with 9 nucleotides matching TRBD1. CDR3 size: 14 residues. V shed 6 bases and J 7 bases; nucleotides not matched to a gene: 6. Germline V gives CDR1 PRHDT, CDR2 FYEKMQ (reference sequence). CDR3 sequence reads: CASSSGTGREKLFF. In DNA, the CDR3 is TGTGCCAGCAGTTCCGGGACAGGGCGTGAAAAACTGTTTTTT.

The chain carries TRBV10-1 and TRBJ2-2, with D possibly being TRBD2 (6 bases). Trimming took 3 bases from V and 0 from J, leaving 8 bases between them. The germline V gene has CDR1 WNHNN and CDR2 SYGVQD (reference sequence). There are 15 residues in the CDR3. CDR3 coding DNA: TGCGCCAGCAGTGAAGGACTACCGAACACCGGGGAGCTGTTTTTT. Residues: CASSEGLPNTGELFF.

This chain uses TRBV5-1 with TRBJ2-3; D gene unclear. Germline V gives CDR1 SGHRS, CDR2 YFSETQ. Trimming cost V 6 bases and J 2 bases, with 10 bases left between them. The CDR3 length is 13 residues. CDR3 region: CASKNSLTDTQYF. In nucleotides, the CDR3 is TGCGCCAGCAAGAACAGCCTCACAGATACGCAGTATTTT.

This chain links TRBV6-6 with TRBJ1-6, with D possibly TRBD1 on 6 matching bases. The CDR3 covers 15 residues. The germline V gene has CDR1 MNHNY and CDR2 SVGAGI (reference sequence). V lost 1 base to trimming and J lost 9 bases, with 13 bases between them. This CDR3 is CASSYLQQGSSPLHF. The CDR3 DNA follows: TGTGCCAGCAGTTACTTGCAACAGGGTAGTTCACCCCTCCACTTT.

The chain has TRBV9 and TRBJ1-2; D is unresolved. The CDR3 sequence is 14 residues long. Germline V gives CDR1 SGDLS, CDR2 YYNGEE. Trimming took off 4 bases at V and 4 bases at J, with 14 bases between the two ends. The chain's CDR3 is CASSLNQAIYGYTF. The CDR3, as DNA: TGTGCCAGCAGCCTGAACCAGGCAATCTATGGCTACACCTTC.

This clone showed up just once. The V gene is TRBV7-9, the J gene TRBJ2-3; TRBD2 is a possible D gene (6 bases). The CDR3 is 15 amino acids. V lost 1 base and J lost 4, with 12 bases in between. Germline CDR1 is SEHNR and CDR2 is FQNEAQ (reference sequence). The CDR3 nucleotides read TGTGCCAGCAGCTTAGGAGGAGGAGGGCCAGATACGCAGTATTTT. Translated: CASSLGGGGPDTQYF.

The rearrangement links TRBV13 to TRBJ2-7; a weak D match, TRBD2 (5 bases). V was trimmed by 2 bases and J by 2 bases, leaving 10 bases between them. The CDR3 covers 14 residues. Per germline, CDR1 PRHDT and CDR2 FYEKMQ (reference sequence). The CDR3 DNA is TGTGCCAGCAGCTTATCGGAGCGGACCTACGAGCAGTACTTC. Translated: CASSLSERTYEQYF.

With respect to this clone: Other DNA sequences in the same sample also yield this CDR3. V usage is TRBV28 and J usage is TRBJ2-1; a possible D gene is TRBD2 (7 bases). The CDR3 contains 14 residues. Germline CDR1 is MDHEN and CDR2 is SYDVKM. V was trimmed by 3 bases and J by 7 bases, leaving 13 bases between them. The CDR3 DNA reads as TGTGCCAGCAGTTTGACGGGGGGCGGGAATGAGCAGTTCTTC. This codes for CASSLTGGGNEQFF.

The V gene is TRBV7-2, the J gene TRBJ2-7; 8 nucleotides line up with TRBD1. CDR3 length equals 13 residues. CDR1 and CDR2 from the germline V gene are SGHTA and FQGNSA. The ends lost 4 bases at V and 6 bases at J; junction bases unmatched: 5. The CDR3 DNA follows: TGTGCCAGCAGCTCCGGGACAGGCAGCGAGCAGTACTTC. Translated, it gives CASSSGTGSEQYF.

On this clone: This sample includes further DNA sequences coding for the same CDR3. This rearrangement joins TRBV2 to TRBJ2-1; D not resolved. Per the germline V gene, CDR1 is SNHLY and CDR2 is FYNNEI. V lost 6 bases to trimming and J lost 0 bases, with 3 bases between them. The CDR3 sequence is 12 residues long. Here the CDR3 DNA reads TGTGCCAGCAGGGACTCCTACAATGAGCAGTTCTTC. Translation: CASRDSYNEQFF.

As DNA, the CDR3 is TGTGCCAGCAGTTCCCCGGGACAGGGCCACAATGAGCAGTTCTTC. As protein: CASSSPGQGHNEQFF. This chain connects TRBV28 to TRBJ2-1; 9 bases are shared with TRBD1. Germline loops: CDR1 MDHEN, CDR2 SYDVKM. Trimming at V came to 4 bases and at J to 5 bases, leaving 6 bases not matched to a gene. CDR3 length: 15 residues.

This chain uses TRBV30 with TRBJ2-1; no clear D gene. Germline-derived CDR1 and CDR2 are GTSNPN and SVGIG (reference sequence). Trimming removed 0 bases from V and 2 bases from J, with 11 bases in between. CDR3 length: 15 residues. The CDR3 spells CAWSVSEKAYNEQFF. The CDR3 coding sequence is TGTGCCTGGAGTGTCTCGGAGAAGGCCTACAATGAGCAGTTCTTC.

The chain links TRBV12-5 to TRBJ2-3, with TRBD2 identical over 8 bases. The germline V gene encodes CDR1 LGHNT and CDR2 FRNRAP. The V gene end was trimmed by 6 bases and the J gene end by 1 base; junction bases not matched to a gene: 9. The CDR3 contains 16 residues. In DNA, the CDR3 is TGTGCTAGTGGCCGCCCTCTTAGCGGGGGCACAGATACGCAGTATTTT. Its translation is CASGRPLSGGTDTQYF.

The chain uses TRBV27 and TRBJ1-1; TRBD1 might be the D (5 bases). There are 13 residues in the CDR3. Trimming cost V 6 bases and J 8 bases, with 16 bases left between them. Germline-derived CDR1 and CDR2 are MNHEY and SMNVEV (reference sequence). The CDR3 nucleotides read TGTGCCAGCAGGAACACAGGAGGAGGGGAAGCTTTCTTT. This encodes CASRNTGGGEAFF.

The V call is TRBV5-1, the J call TRBJ2-3; D possibly corresponds to TRBD2 (6 bases). Per germline, CDR1 SGHRS and CDR2 YFSETQ. This CDR3 comprises 14 residues. V lost 4 bases and J lost 3, with 12 bases in between. The CDR3 reads CASSPRDWTDTQYF. The DNA for the CDR3 is TGCGCCAGCAGCCCGCGGGACTGGACAGATACGCAGTATTTT.

The chain uses TRBV5-6 and TRBJ2-3, with 9 positions matching TRBD2. Per germline, CDR1 SGHDT and CDR2 YYEEEE. V lost 0 bases, J lost 0 bases, and 5 bases stayed unmatched. The CDR3 totals 17 residues. The chain's CDR3 is CASSLVWLAGSTDTQYF. Here the CDR3 DNA reads TGTGCCAGCAGCTTGGTCTGGCTAGCGGGGAGCACAGATACGCAGTATTTT.

This clone was observed a single time. This sequence joins TRBV30 and TRBJ2-4, with 8 bases lining up with TRBD2. Germline lookup yields CDR1 GTSNPN and CDR2 SVGIG (reference sequence). CDR3 size: 12 residues. The CDR3 region is CGVLAEKNIQYF. Here the CDR3 DNA reads TGTGGTGTACTAGCGGAAAAAAACATTCAGTACTTC.

This chain connects TRBV30 to TRBJ1-1; maybe TRBD1 (6 bases). Trimming pared 4 bases from V and 0 bases from J, leaving 15 bases between. Germline V lookup: CDR1 GTSNPN, CDR2 SVGIG (reference sequence). The length of the CDR3 is 15 residues. CDR3 nucleotides: TGTGCCTGGAACGGGGGCCGGGGGATGAACACTGAAGCTTTCTTT. Protein: CAWNGGRGMNTEAFF.